The 20 T cell receptor beta chains in this list originate from one sample, sequenced in a study of shared clonotypes between healthy human individuals. Profiled with immunoSEQ multiplex PCR; TCRdb holds only in-frame clones, not every one. The sample has roughly 2 million clones, over 85% seen once. CD45RO-negative, CCR7-positively selected cells formed the naive CD8 fraction, excluding terminally differentiated effector memory CD45RA+ cells. What was sequenced was naive CD8+ T cells sorted from blood. The source is a man younger than 35 in good health.

This chain connects TRBV10-3 to TRBJ2-2, with 9 bases that match TRBD1. Germline V lookup: CDR1 ENHRY, CDR2 SYGVKD. The CDR3 has 15 residues. Unmatched junction bases numbered 4, after V lost 7 bases and J lost 1 base. In DNA, the CDR3 is TGTGCCATCAAGCGGACAGGGGAGAACACCGGGGAGCTGTTTTTT. Amino acids: CAIKRTGENTGELFF.

The V call is TRBV6-1, the J call TRBJ2-7, with a possible D match to TRBD1 (6 bases). V was pared by 3 bases and J by 3 bases, with 12 bases between. The CDR3 contains 14 residues. Per the germline V gene, CDR1 is MNHNS and CDR2 is SASEGT. CDR3 residues: CASSDGTRYYEQYF. For the CDR3, the DNA is TGTGCCAGCAGTGACGGGACAAGATACTACGAGCAGTACTTC.

This clone was recorded once. The J gene is TRBJ1-1, the V gene TRBV30; possibly TRBD1 for D (6 bases). This CDR3 is built from 13 residues. Germline V CDR1 and CDR2: GTSNPN, SVGIG (reference sequence). Trimming shortened V by 4 bases and J by 5 bases, and 14 bases separated the two germline ends. The CDR3 spells CAWTAGGGTEAFF. In nucleotides, the CDR3 is TGTGCCTGGACCGCCGGAGGGGGAACTGAAGCTTTCTTT. The whole variable domain, remainder taken from reference TRBV30 and TRBJ1-1, is SQTIHQWPATLVQPVGSPLSLECTVEGTSNPNLYWYRQAAGRGLQLLFYSVGIGQISSEVPQNLSASRPQDRQFILSSKKLLLSDSGFYLCAWTAGGGTEAFFGQGTRLTVV.

V gene TRBV7-8 combines with J gene TRBJ2-3; no clear D. Trimming stripped 7 bases from V and 5 bases from J, with 16 bases between. CDR3 length equals 14 residues. CDR1 is SGHVS and CDR2 is FQNEAQ in the germline V gene. The CDR3 protein is CASTIDSTLDTQYF. The CDR3 region has the DNA TGTGCCAGCACCATCGATAGCACGTTAGATACGCAGTATTTT.

The gene calls are TRBV7-6 and TRBJ2-7; 9 bases align to TRBD1. This CDR3 is 16 amino acids long. CDR1 SGHVS and CDR2 FNYEAQ come from the germline V gene. V shed 1 base, J shed 5 bases, and the junction held 9 bases outside the gene matches. The CDR3 reads CASSLEYRGLTHEQYF. The CDR3 bases are TGTGCCAGCAGCTTAGAATACAGGGGGCTCACCCACGAGCAGTACTTC.

CDR3 sequence reads: CTSSHPKGTANADTQYF. DNA for the CDR3: TGCACCAGCAGCCACCCAAAGGGAACAGCCAACGCAGATACGCAGTATTTT. The J gene is TRBJ2-3, the V gene TRBV1. TRBV1 is a known pseudogene. The CDR3 length is 17 residues.

The V gene is TRBV5-1, the J gene TRBJ2-1; D unclear. Germline CDR1 SGHRS, CDR2 YFSETQ. V was pared by 3 bases and J by 4 bases, with 11 bases between. The CDR3 length is 14 residues. CDR3 region: CASSSYSVYNEQFF. The DNA for the CDR3 is TGCGCCAGCAGCTCGTACAGCGTATACAATGAGCAGTTCTTC.

V is TRBV2 and J is TRBJ1-1; D not certain. V was cut by 8 bases and J by 5 bases, with 6 bases left in between. CDR3 length: 10 residues. Germline loops: CDR1 SNHLY, CDR2 FYNNEI. The CDR3 nucleotides are TGTGCCAGCGGGGAAACTGAAGCTTTCTTT. Its translation is CASGETEAFF.

The chain uses TRBV7-9 and TRBJ2-1; 8 nucleotides line up with TRBD1. With 0 bases clipped from V and 9 bases from J, the junction kept 10 bases outside the gene matches. The CDR3 length is 16 residues. Germline CDR1 is SEHNR and CDR2 is FQNEAQ (reference sequence). In DNA, the CDR3 is TGTGCCAGCAGCTTAGCGAGGGGCAGGGGGCAAGGTGAGCAGTTCTTC. Translated: CASSLARGRGQGEQFF.

V gene TRBV9 combines with J gene TRBJ2-1, with unresolved D. Between the trimmed V and J ends, which lost 3 bases and 5 bases, there was a span of 9 bases. The CDR3 totals 13 residues. CDR1 and CDR2 from the germline V gene are SGDLS and YYNGEE. CDR3: CASSDGPNNEQFF. The CDR3 nucleotides read TGTGCCAGCAGCGACGGACCCAACAATGAGCAGTTCTTC. The full variable domain, its missing parts supplied by reference TRBV9 and TRBJ2-1, is DSGVTQTPKHLITATGQRVTLRCSPRSGDLSVYWYQQSLDQGLQFLIQYYNGEERAKGNILERFSAQQFPDLHSELNLSSLELGDSALYFCASSDGPNNEQFFGPGTRLTVL.

As for this clone: Distinct nucleotide sequences in the sample also encode this CDR3. The V call is TRBV27, the J call TRBJ1-1; TRBD1 is a possible D gene (5 bases). V was cut by 4 bases and J by 3 bases, with 9 bases left in between. Germline V CDR1 and CDR2: MNHEY, SMNVEV (reference sequence). The CDR3 is made up of 13 amino acids. The CDR3 here is CASSSWGDTEAFF. The DNA for the CDR3 is TGTGCCAGCAGTTCATGGGGGGACACTGAAGCTTTCTTT.

The chain carries TRBV4-1 and TRBJ1-5; D unresolved. The V end was cut by 0 bases, the J end by 7 bases, with 16 bases between. The CDR3 covers 16 residues. In germline, CDR1 is MGHRA, CDR2 YSYEKL. The CDR3 here is CASSQEPGLDGQPQHF. In nucleotides, the CDR3 is TGCGCCAGCAGCCAAGAGCCTGGCCTGGACGGACAGCCCCAGCATTTT.

This chain joins TRBV10-3 and TRBJ2-7; TRBD1 or TRBD2 may be the D gene (6 bases each). V was pared by 0 bases and J by 3 bases, with 9 bases between. CDR3 size: 14 residues. The germline gives CDR1 ENHRY, CDR2 SYGVKD. The CDR3 is CAISESGGVYEQYF. The CDR3 DNA is TGTGCCATCAGTGAGTCGGGGGGCGTCTACGAGCAGTACTTC.

CDR3 sequence (DNA): TGTGCCAGCAGCTTGGGACAGGGGTTGGCAGTCGACACTGAAGCTTTCTTT. This codes for CASSLGQGLAVDTEAFF. The rearrangement joins TRBV7-4 to TRBJ1-1, with 10 bases lining up with TRBD1. Unmatched junction bases numbered 10, after V lost 3 bases and J lost 3 bases. CDR3 size: 17 residues. Germline V CDR1 and CDR2: SGHVT, SQSDAQ. The variable domain in full, completed from reference TRBV7-4 and TRBJ1-1, reads GAGVSQSPRYKVAKRGRDVALRCDSISGHVTLYWYRQTLGQGSEVLTYSQSDAQRDKSGRPSGRFSAERPERSVSTLKIQRTEQGDSAVYLCASSLGQGLAVDTEAFFGQGTRLTVV.

The chain recombines TRBV11-2 with TRBJ2-7; TRBD1 matches 9 bases. Germline values: CDR1 SGHAT, CDR2 FQNNGV. The CDR3 has 15 residues. J was trimmed by 5 bases and V by 5 bases; bases with no gene match: 10. CDR3 nucleotides: TGTGCCAGCAGCCATAAAGGACAGGGGATCCACGAGCAGTACTTC. It yields the protein CASSHKGQGIHEQYF.

The chain links TRBV7-9 to TRBJ2-3, with 9 bases that match TRBD1. J gave up 0 bases and V 3 bases, and 7 bases lay outside the gene matches. The CDR3 contains 17 residues. Germline V gene sequence: CDR1 SEHNR, CDR2 FQNEAQ (reference sequence). CDR3 sequence (DNA): TGTGCCAGCAGCTTCGGTTTGGACAGGGGAAGCACAGATACGCAGTATTTT. Translating gives CASSFGLDRGSTDTQYF.

V and J are TRBV10-3 and TRBJ2-3; unclear D gene. There are 15 residues in the CDR3. Germline CDR1 is ENHRY and CDR2 is SYGVKD. Trimming removed 0 bases from V and 0 bases from J, with 7 bases in between. CDR3 DNA sequence: TGTGCCATCAGTGAGTCTTTGAGAAGCACAGATACGCAGTATTTT. This codes for CAISESLRSTDTQYF.

The chain is built from TRBV5-6 and TRBJ1-2, with a tentative D call TRBD1 (6 bases). Trimming removed 5 bases at V and 5 bases at J, with 19 bases between. The CDR3 spans 15 residues. From germline, CDR1 is SGHDT and CDR2 YYEEEE. CDR3 sequence (DNA): TGTGCCAGCAGGCTCGGACAGAGAGTTGATTATGGCTACACCTTC. It specifies CASRLGQRVDYGYTF.

V is TRBV5-4 and J is TRBJ1-1; no definite D call. Deletions cut 2 bases from V and 0 bases from J, with 11 bases between. This CDR3 spans 15 amino acids. CDR1 is SGHNT and CDR2 is YYREEE in the germline V gene (reference sequence). The CDR3 loop reads CASSFFWTMNTEAFF. DNA for the CDR3: TGTGCCAGCAGCTTCTTTTGGACCATGAACACTGAAGCTTTCTTT.

The rearrangement uses TRBV27 and TRBJ2-3, with 7 bases lining up with TRBD2. This CDR3 comprises 15 residues. V was pared by 5 bases and J by 1 base, with 6 bases of the junction left unmatched. Germline V gives CDR1 MNHEY, CDR2 SMNVEV (reference sequence). The CDR3 DNA reads as TGTGCCAGCAGTCGCCTTACTAGCGGCACAGATACGCAGTATTTT. Protein product: CASSRLTSGTDTQYF.